Following are 23 T cell receptor beta chains from one sample sequenced in a study of blood T cell repertoires in COVID-19 (dated by TCRdb to the early 2020s). Library method: the immunoSEQ multiplex PCR assay. In TCRdb, the immuneACCESS table is reduced to in-frame sequences with V and J assigned. These tables do not hold every clone; where another copy was compared, an unresolved V gene accounts for under half, and the others remain unexplained. The sample has over 45,000 clones on record, roughly 89% of them singletons. The ten largest account for 8.6% of the sample. Sequencing input: peripheral blood. Receptor source: a human donor in a cohort sampled during active COVID-19.

This clone was seen just once. V is TRBV29-1 and J is TRBJ1-1; TRBD1 is a possible D gene (6 bases). Germline loops: CDR1 SQVTM, CDR2 ANQGSEA. The V end lost 7 bases, the J end lost 1 base, and 19 bases lay between the germline ends. This CDR3 spans 15 amino acids. The CDR3 loop is CSGQVRQDGNTEAFF. DNA of the CDR3: TGCAGCGGCCAGGTACGACAGGACGGGAACACTGAAGCTTTCTTT.

The chain combines TRBV5-4 with TRBJ2-1, with 14 bases aligning to TRBD2. Germline V gene data show CDR1 as SGHNT and CDR2 as YYREEE (reference sequence). With 1 base clipped from V and 5 bases from J, the junction kept 5 bases outside the gene matches. CDR3 size: 17 residues. CDR3 nucleotides: TGTGCCAGCAGCTTGAGACTAGCGGGAGGGCCTAACAATGAGCAGTTCTTC. It is translated as CASSLRLAGGPNNEQFF. Full variable domain (rest looked up from reference TRBV5-4 and TRBJ2-1): ETGVTQSPTHLIKTRGQQVTLRCSSQSGHNTVSWYQQALGQGPQFIFQYYREEENGRGNFPPRFSGLQFPNYSSELNVNALELDDSALYLCASSLRLAGGPNNEQFFGPGTRLTVL.

The chain recombines TRBV6-2 or TRBV6-3 with TRBJ2-3, with TRBD1 identical over 10 bases. The CDR3 covers 14 residues. Germline CDR1 MNHEY, CDR2 SVGEGT. J gave up 5 bases and V 4 bases, and 3 bases lay outside the gene matches. The CDR3 DNA follows: TGTGCCAGCAGTTCCGGGACAGGGGAAGATACGCAGTATTTT. Translated, it gives CASSSGTGEDTQYF.

This clone was recorded once. J is TRBJ2-5 and V is TRBV7-6; D may be TRBD2 (6 bases). V was clipped by 1 base and J by 2 bases, with 8 bases between them. Germline CDR1 SGHVS, CDR2 FNYEAQ. The CDR3 is 14 amino acids. CDR3 DNA: TGTGCCAGCAGCTTAGGGCGGGGTCAAGAGACCCAGTACTTC. This sequence encodes CASSLGRGQETQYF.

The genes are TRBV10-3 and TRBJ1-1; D is perhaps TRBD1 (5 bases). Germline-derived CDR1 and CDR2 are ENHRY and SYGVKD. The V end lost 0 bases, the J end lost 4 bases, and 12 bases lay between the germline ends. CDR3 length: 15 amino acids. CDR3 nucleotide sequence: TGTGCCATCAGTGAGTCTGGCCAGGGTGGCACTGAAGCTTTCTTT. Its translation: CAISESGQGGTEAFF.

The CDR3 region is CSGAGGRSTEAFF. Here the CDR3 DNA reads TGCAGCGGGGCAGGGGGCAGGAGCACTGAAGCTTTCTTT. The V call is TRBV29-1, the J call TRBJ1-1; 8 bases match TRBD1. The CDR3 extends over 13 amino acids. J lost 4 bases, V lost 7 bases, and 8 bases had no gene match. Germline V lookup: CDR1 SQVTM, CDR2 ANQGSEA.

The rearrangement links TRBV23-1 to TRBJ1-1; weak D call: TRBD1 (5 bases). TRBV23-1 is recorded as an ORF, its role being uncertain. CDR3 size: 16 residues. Trimming cost V 1 base and J 9 bases, with 21 bases left between them. The CDR3 region is CASSQWGVGTHPKAFF. The CDR3 region has the DNA TGCGCCAGCAGTCAATGGGGGGTCGGTACCCACCCCAAAGCTTTCTTT.

The CDR3 DNA is TGTGCCAGCAGTTTATCGCAAGGGGGTCACAATGAGCAGTTCTTC. It codes for CASSLSQGGHNEQFF. This chain uses TRBV27 with TRBJ2-1; maybe TRBD1 (6 bases). Trimming shortened V by 0 bases and J by 5 bases, and 11 bases separated the two germline ends. Germline CDR1 reads MNHEY; CDR2 reads SMNVEV (reference sequence). CDR3 size: 15 residues.

The chain joins TRBV28 to TRBJ1-2; D might be TRBD1 (6 bases). CDR1 and CDR2 (germline): MDHEN, SYDVKM. This CDR3 has 16 amino acids. Trimming left V 2 bases short and J 4 bases short, with 17 bases between. Written as DNA, the CDR3 is TGTGCCAGCAGTTTAGGGGGTGTTAGGGGGACCTATGGCTACACCTTC. Its protein is CASSLGGVRGTYGYTF.

J is TRBJ1-5 and V is TRBV19, with 8 bases identical to TRBD1. The CDR3 covers 14 residues. With V trimmed by 6 bases and J by 1 base, 2 bases remained unmatched. Per the germline V gene, CDR1 is LNHDA and CDR2 is SQIVND (reference sequence). The CDR3 loop reads CASSRTGSNQPQHF. The DNA for the CDR3 is TGTGCCAGTAGCAGGACAGGGAGCAATCAGCCCCAGCATTTT.

V usage is TRBV2 and J usage is TRBJ2-4; 9 bases are shared with TRBD1. Looked up from germline, CDR1 is SNHLY and CDR2 is FYNNEI. The CDR3 has 14 residues. V trimming: 5 bases; J trimming: 6 bases; junction bases outside the gene matches: 5. The CDR3 region is CASSFPGQGNIQYF. In DNA, the CDR3 is TGTGCCAGCAGTTTTCCGGGACAGGGAAACATTCAGTACTTC.

The rearrangement joins TRBV7-2 to TRBJ2-3; TRBD1 matches at 9 bases. The junction had 15 bases not matched to a gene; V was cut back by 3 bases and J by 2 bases. The germline CDR1 and CDR2 sequences are SGHTA and FQGNSA. The CDR3 contains 19 residues. CDR3 loop: CASSFRGQGWSSPTDTQYF. CDR3 coding DNA: TGTGCCAGCAGCTTTAGGGGACAGGGCTGGAGTAGCCCCACAGATACGCAGTATTTT.

The V and J genes are TRBV6-6 and TRBJ2-7; 12 bases fit TRBD2. This CDR3 contains 14 residues. Germline V gene data show CDR1 as MNHNY and CDR2 as SVGAGI (reference sequence). V lost 8 bases, J lost 6 bases, and 8 bases stayed unmatched. The CDR3 loop is CASVGWTSGVEQYF. The CDR3 DNA follows: TGTGCCAGCGTAGGTTGGACTAGCGGGGTCGAGCAGTACTTC.

This chain joins TRBV7-8 and TRBJ1-2; TRBD1 matches 11 bases. The CDR3 contains 15 residues. The germline CDR1 and CDR2 sequences are SGHVS and FQNEAQ. The V gene end was trimmed by 5 bases and the J gene end by 7 bases; junction bases not matched to a gene: 9. In DNA form, the CDR3 reads TGTGCCAGCAGCCCGACAGGACAGGGGGCGAGTGGCTACACCTTC. This translates into CASSPTGQGASGYTF.

This chain uses TRBV25-1 with TRBJ1-1; the match to TRBD1 covers 8 bases. The CDR3 is made up of 13 amino acids. The ends lost 8 bases at V and 0 bases at J; junction bases unmatched: 2. Germline CDR1 is MGHDK and CDR2 is SYGVNS. CDR3 DNA: TGTGCCAGCCGGGGACAGGTGAACACTGAAGCTTTCTTT. As protein: CASRGQVNTEAFF.

The CDR3 DNA follows: TGCGCCAGCAGCCCGAAAGTACAGGGGGCAGGTTACGAGCAGTACTTC. Amino acids: CASSPKVQGAGYEQYF. The V call is TRBV4-1, the J call TRBJ2-7; 9 nucleotides match TRBD1. After removal of 4 bases from V and 4 bases from J, the junction contained 11 bases not matched to a gene. Germline CDR1 MGHRA, CDR2 YSYEKL. This CDR3 spans 16 amino acids.

This clone was observed once. This chain connects TRBV20-1 to TRBJ2-5; no definite D call. Trimming left V 5 bases short and J 5 bases short, with 9 bases between. Germline V gives CDR1 DFQATT, CDR2 SNEGSKA (reference sequence). The CDR3 runs to 11 residues. CDR3 coding DNA: TGCAGTGCTCTTAAAGCGGAGACCCAGTACTTC. It specifies CSALKAETQYF.

This clone was found once. The chain employs TRBV6-6 and TRBJ1-3; TRBD1 might be the D (5 bases). Germline-derived CDR1 and CDR2 are MNHNY and SVGAGI (reference sequence). The length of the CDR3 is 16 residues. Trimming took 5 bases from V and 0 from J, leaving 14 bases between them. The CDR3 here is CASSRDSSSSGNTIYF. The CDR3 DNA is TGTGCCAGCAGTCGAGACAGTTCGAGCTCTGGAAACACCATATATTTT.

CDR3 coding DNA: TGTGCCAGCACCCTGACAGGGGGGAGTGGTCAGCCCCAGCATTTT. Translation: CASTLTGGSGQPQHF. This chain links TRBV7-2 with TRBJ1-5; 9 bases map to TRBD1. Per germline, CDR1 SGHTA and CDR2 FQGNSA. V lost 7 bases to trimming and J lost 6 bases; unmatched junction nucleotides: 10. CDR3 length: 15 amino acids.

This clone is a singleton in its sample. This chain joins TRBV2 and TRBJ2-5; 7 positions agree with TRBD2. This CDR3 is built from 12 residues. CDR1 and CDR2 (germline): SNHLY, FYNNEI. The junction had 0 bases not matched to a gene; V was cut back by 1 base and J by 7 bases. The CDR3 region is CASSEGGGTQYF. The DNA for the CDR3 is TGTGCCAGCAGTGAAGGCGGGGGGACCCAGTACTTC.

The chain employs TRBV9 and TRBJ1-6; 7 bases are shared with TRBD1. The CDR3 is 15 residues long. CDR1 and CDR2 (germline): SGDLS, YYNGEE. Trimming took 3 bases from V and 7 from J; bases not matched to a gene: 7. The CDR3 coding sequence is TGTGCCAGCAGCGCCCAGACAGGGAACAATTCACCCCTCCACTTT. This encodes CASSAQTGNNSPLHF.

The V gene is TRBV9, the J gene TRBJ2-1; 7 positions match TRBD2. The germline V gene encodes CDR1 SGDLS and CDR2 YYNGEE. This CDR3 spans 17 amino acids. The ends lost 0 bases at V and 0 bases at J; junction bases unmatched: 6. CDR3 sequence: CASSVGLAESSYNEQFF. CDR3 bases: TGTGCCAGCAGCGTAGGACTAGCAGAAAGCTCCTACAATGAGCAGTTCTTC.

This clone was counted once. The chain employs TRBV28 and TRBJ2-5; D is perhaps TRBD1 (6 bases). This CDR3 contains 13 residues. The V gene lost 8 bases and the J gene lost 5 bases, with 15 bases spanning the gap. Germline CDR1 reads MDHEN; CDR2 reads SYDVKM. CDR3 sequence reads: CASELQGSETQYF. The CDR3 DNA reads as TGTGCCAGCGAATTACAGGGATCGGAGACCCAGTACTTC.